This passage covers 18 T cell receptor beta chains from one sample sequenced in a study of neurological immune-mediated disorders. Via MiXCR, TCRdb re-called the 5' RACE reads, giving one row per CDR3 protein. The sample records roughly 40,000 distinct CDR3 sequences, 2.5% being singletons. Specimen: PBMCs. The receptor set was obtained from a man aged 45-65 years with multiple sclerosis.

This clonotype was found many times. The rearrangement links TRBV5-1 to TRBJ2-2; TRBD1 matches 8 bases. V trimming: 7 bases; J trimming: 7 bases; junction bases outside the gene matches: 9. Germline V CDR1 and CDR2: SGHRS, YFSETQ. The CDR3 covers 14 residues. CDR3 DNA: TGCGCCAGCGGACAGGGTGAGATCAGCGGGGAGCTGTTTTTT. Translation: CASGQGEISGELFF.

This clonotype came up many times. The V and J genes are TRBV5-1 and TRBJ2-5; no firm D call. The CDR3 has 15 amino acids. V dropped 2 bases and J dropped 1 base, with 12 bases sitting between them. Germline V CDR1 and CDR2: SGHRS, YFSETQ. CDR3 coding DNA: TGCGCCAGCAGCTTTATTTCAGGCGGCCAAGAGACCCAGTACTTC. It encodes CASSFISGGQETQYF.

This clonotype was counted at least ten times. This chain uses TRBV12-3 or TRBV12-4 with TRBJ2-7, with D possibly matching TRBD2 (5 bases). The CDR3 consists of 14 residues. Trimming removed 6 bases at V and 5 bases at J, with 17 bases between. The CDR3 sequence: CASSAMDFAHEQYF. The DNA of the CDR3 is TGTGCCAGCAGCGCGATGGACTTCGCCCACGAGCAGTACTTC.

The chain uses TRBV18 and TRBJ1-5; 7 bases fit TRBD1. V was pared by 6 bases and J by 7 bases, with 15 bases of the junction left unmatched. The CDR3 totals 16 residues. Germline V CDR1 and CDR2: KGHSH, LQKENI. CDR3 residues: CASSPGDSFLHQPQHF. The CDR3 nucleotides are TGTGCCAGCTCCCCGGGGGACAGTTTTTTGCACCAGCCCCAGCATTTT.

The chain recombines TRBV15 with TRBJ1-5; D not resolved. Per the germline V gene, CDR1 is LNHNV and CDR2 is YYDKDF (reference sequence). This CDR3 has 14 residues. The V end lost 1 base, the J end lost 6 bases, and 10 bases lay between the germline ends. The chain's CDR3 is CATSRGGFGQPQHF. The CDR3 coding sequence is TGTGCCACCAGCAGAGGGGGTTTTGGTCAGCCCCAGCATTTT.

This clonotype appeared many times. DNA for the CDR3: TGTGCCAGCAGCTTCCTGGGGTGGGGAGAGACCCAGTACTTC. This sequence encodes CASSFLGWGETQYF. The V call is TRBV7-7, the J call TRBJ2-5, with unresolved D. Deletions cut 3 bases from V and 4 bases from J, with 12 bases between. The CDR3 contains 14 residues. CDR1 SSHAT and CDR2 FNYEAQ come from the germline V gene (reference sequence).

This clonotype has ten or more counts. The chain employs TRBV20-1 and TRBJ2-7, with 9 bases lining up with TRBD1. The germline V gene has CDR1 DFQATT and CDR2 SNEGSKA (reference sequence). The CDR3 has 16 amino acids. J lost 1 base, V lost 2 bases, and 9 bases had no gene match. CDR3 loop: CSARTSGTGLSYEQYF. The CDR3 nucleotides read TGCAGTGCTAGAACCTCCGGGACAGGGCTTTCCTACGAGCAGTACTTC.

Ten or more counts support this clonotype. This chain connects TRBV29-1 to TRBJ1-1, with D tentatively TRBD1 (6 bases). Trimming stripped 7 bases from V and 0 bases from J, with 21 bases between. The CDR3 loop spans 16 amino acids. Germline CDR1 and CDR2: SQVTM and ANQGSEA. This chain's CDR3 is CSATGPKGSLNTEAFF. Written as DNA, the CDR3 is TGCAGCGCTACAGGGCCAAAGGGGTCACTGAACACTGAAGCTTTCTTT. Looking up the rest from reference TRBV29-1 and TRBJ1-1 gives the full variable domain: SAVISQKPSRDICQRGTSLTIQCQVDSQVTMMFWYRQQPGQSLTLIATANQGSEATYESGFVIDKFPISRPNLTFSTLTVSNMSPEDSSIYLCSATGPKGSLNTEAFFGQGTRLTVV.

The chain employs TRBV3-1 and TRBJ1-3; D unresolved. CDR3 length: 14 residues. Trimming pared 5 bases from V and 7 bases from J, leaving 15 bases between. In germline, CDR1 is LGHDT, CDR2 YNNKEL (reference sequence). In nucleotides, the CDR3 is TGTGCCAGCAGCAGTGGACGGCCGCCGAACACCATATATTTT. Residues: CASSSGRPPNTIYF. Combining the CDR3 with reference TRBV3-1 and TRBJ1-3 gives the whole variable domain DTAVSQTPKYLVTQMGNDKSIKCEQNLGHDTMYWYKQDSKKFLKIMFSYNNKELIINETVPNRFSPKSPDKAHLNLHINSLELGDSAVYFCASSSGRPPNTIYFGEGSWLTVV.

The sample holds many counts of this clonotype. The chain links TRBV7-6 to TRBJ2-7; TRBD1 aligns across 10 bases. The CDR3 has 15 amino acids. With V trimmed by 2 bases and J by 5 bases, 6 bases remained unmatched. Germline lookup yields CDR1 SGHVS and CDR2 FNYEAQ. CDR3 sequence: CASSLSGDRGHEQYF. The CDR3 DNA sequence: TGTGCCAGCAGCTTAAGCGGTGACAGGGGGCACGAGCAGTACTTC.

This clonotype occurred a few times. Since a much larger clone is just one base distant, this may be a read error. The chain combines TRBV29-1 with TRBJ1-1, with D possibly being TRBD1 (5 bases). The V end was cut by 7 bases, the J end by 3 bases, with 15 bases between. CDR3 size: 13 residues. The germline V gene has CDR1 SQVTM and CDR2 ANQGSEA. CDR3: CSAIRETYTEAFF. As DNA, the CDR3 is TGCAGCGCCATCAGGGAGACGTACACTGAAGCTTTCTTT.

This clonotype was seen ten or more times. The rearrangement links TRBV7-9 to TRBJ1-6; D is possibly TRBD1 (6 bases). With 6 bases removed from V and 6 bases from J, the gap between germline ends came to 21 bases. This CDR3 region has 17 residues. Germline CDR1 SEHNR, CDR2 FQNEAQ (reference sequence). The CDR3 spells CASSSHFGQLTNSPLHF. DNA for the CDR3: TGTGCCAGCAGTTCCCACTTTGGACAGTTAACTAATTCACCCCTCCACTTT.

This clonotype was seen ten or more times. The V and J genes are TRBV5-1 and TRBJ1-1; D is uncertain. The CDR3 length is 15 residues. V was shortened by 4 bases and J by 3 bases, with 16 bases between the two germline ends. Germline loops: CDR1 SGHRS, CDR2 YFSETQ. In DNA form, the CDR3 reads TGCGCCAGCAGCCACCATCGAGCCCCCGACACTGAAGCTTTCTTT. It yields the protein CASSHHRAPDTEAFF.

In this sample, this clonotype turned up a few times. The germline gene is not matched at one end of the junction; a read error may be the cause. V gene TRBV20-1 combines with J gene TRBJ1-5; 9 bases map to TRBD1. CDR3 length equals 15 residues. Germline-derived CDR1 and CDR2 are DFQATT and SNEGSKA (reference sequence). This CDR3 is CSAGDRDDSNQPQNF. The DNA for the CDR3 is TGCAGTGCCGGGGACAGGGACGATAGCAATCAGCCCCAGAATTTT.

This clonotype has a handful of counts. This chain uses TRBV19 with TRBJ2-1; TRBD2 matches at 8 bases. The V gene end was trimmed by 6 bases and the J gene end by 0 bases; junction bases not matched to a gene: 10. The CDR3 spans 17 residues. Germline CDR1 reads LNHDA; CDR2 reads SQIVND (reference sequence). CDR3 in amino acids: CASSPRAGASSYNEQFF. CDR3 DNA: TGTGCCAGTAGCCCAAGAGCGGGGGCCAGCTCCTACAATGAGCAGTTCTTC.

In this sample, this clonotype turned up many times. The rearrangement links TRBV24-1 to TRBJ1-2; 7 bases match TRBD1. The CDR3 has 16 amino acids. The V gene's germline CDR1 is KGHDR and CDR2 SFDVKD. J lost 4 bases, V lost 2 bases, and 9 bases had no gene match. CDR3 loop: CATSDSSTGQVYGYTF. The CDR3 DNA sequence: TGTGCCACCAGTGATTCTTCCACTGGACAGGTCTATGGCTACACCTTC.

The table lists this clonotype with many counts. One end of the junction varies from germline; a read error may be responsible. This chain uses TRBV7-8 with TRBJ1-6, with 7 bases identical to TRBD1. The CDR3 has 13 amino acids. Per germline, CDR1 SGHVS and CDR2 FQNEAQ. CDR3 bases: TGTGCCAGCAGCCTTCAGGGGGATTCACCCCTCAACTTT. Translated, it gives CASSLQGDSPLNF.

This clonotype was counted ten times or more. V gene TRBV6-6 combines with J gene TRBJ2-7; the D gene is possibly TRBD1 (6 bases). CDR1 MNHNY and CDR2 SVGAGI come from the germline V gene (reference sequence). CDR3 length: 14 residues. With 6 bases removed from V and 5 bases from J, the gap between germline ends came to 17 bases. CDR3 protein: CASSLLGQTHEQYF. In DNA form, the CDR3 reads TGTGCCAGCAGCCTTCTTGGACAGACCCACGAGCAGTACTTC.